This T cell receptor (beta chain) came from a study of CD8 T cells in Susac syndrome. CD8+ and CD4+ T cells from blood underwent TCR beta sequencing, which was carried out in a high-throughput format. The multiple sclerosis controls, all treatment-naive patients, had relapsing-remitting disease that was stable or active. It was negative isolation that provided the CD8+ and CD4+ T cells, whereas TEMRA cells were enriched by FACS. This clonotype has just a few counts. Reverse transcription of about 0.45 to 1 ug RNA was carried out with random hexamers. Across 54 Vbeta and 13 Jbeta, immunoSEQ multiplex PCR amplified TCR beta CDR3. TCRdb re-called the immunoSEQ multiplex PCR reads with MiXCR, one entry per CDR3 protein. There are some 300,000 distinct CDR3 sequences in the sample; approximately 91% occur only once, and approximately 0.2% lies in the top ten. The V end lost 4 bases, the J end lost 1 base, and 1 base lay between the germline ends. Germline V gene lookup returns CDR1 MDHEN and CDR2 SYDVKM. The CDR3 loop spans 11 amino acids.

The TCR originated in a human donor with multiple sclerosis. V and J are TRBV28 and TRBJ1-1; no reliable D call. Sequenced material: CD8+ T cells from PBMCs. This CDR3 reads CASSSNTEAFF. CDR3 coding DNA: TGTGCCAGCAGTTCGAACACTGAAGCTTTCTTT.